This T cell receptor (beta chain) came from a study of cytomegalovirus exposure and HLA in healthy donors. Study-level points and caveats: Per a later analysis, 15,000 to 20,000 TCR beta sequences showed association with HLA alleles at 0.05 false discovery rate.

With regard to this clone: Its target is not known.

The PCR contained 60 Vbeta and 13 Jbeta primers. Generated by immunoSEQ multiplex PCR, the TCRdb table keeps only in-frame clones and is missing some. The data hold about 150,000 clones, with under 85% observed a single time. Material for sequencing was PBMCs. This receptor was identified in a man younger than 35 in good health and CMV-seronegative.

The DNA of the CDR3 is TGTGCCAGCAGCAGGGGCTACACAGATACGCAGTATTTT. Amino acids: CASSRGYTDTQYF. This chain connects TRBV9 to TRBJ2-3, with D maybe TRBD1 (5 bases). The CDR3 loop spans 13 amino acids. Trimming removed 4 bases at V and 2 bases at J, with 8 bases between. CDR1 is SGDLS and CDR2 is YYNGEE in the germline V gene.